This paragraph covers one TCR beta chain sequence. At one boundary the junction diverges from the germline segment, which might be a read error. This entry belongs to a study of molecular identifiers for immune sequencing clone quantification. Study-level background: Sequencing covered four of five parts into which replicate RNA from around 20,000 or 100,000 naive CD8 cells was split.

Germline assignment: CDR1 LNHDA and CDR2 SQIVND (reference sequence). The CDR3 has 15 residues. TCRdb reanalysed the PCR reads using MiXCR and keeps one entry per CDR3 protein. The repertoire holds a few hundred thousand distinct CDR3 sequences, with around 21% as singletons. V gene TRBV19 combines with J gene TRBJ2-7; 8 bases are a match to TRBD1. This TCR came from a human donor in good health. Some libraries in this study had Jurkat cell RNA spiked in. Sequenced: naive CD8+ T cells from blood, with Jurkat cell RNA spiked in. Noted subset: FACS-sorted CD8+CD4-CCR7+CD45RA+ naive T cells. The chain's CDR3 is CASSLETGVSYEQYF. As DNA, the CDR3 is TGTGCCAGTAGTCTAGAGACAGGGGTCTCCTACGAGCAGTACTTC.